This T cell receptor (beta chain) appears in the sequencing data of a study of PD-L1 blockade in urothelial cancer. Across the whole study: Atezolizumab was started by patients in 2014 at 1,200 mg intravenously every 3 weeks. Blood was evaluated 3 weeks (second dose) and 6 weeks after therapy began. In terms of prior chemotherapy, patients had received 0 to 3 regimens.

Assay used: immunoSEQ multiplex PCR; TCRdb lists only in-frame clones, some missing. The top ten clones hold roughly 3% of a sample with 25,000 to 35,000 clones, 80% to 85% of them seen once. Time point noted: peripheral blood 6 weeks after treatment start. CDR1 and CDR2 (germline): SGDLS, YYNGEE. With 0 bases clipped from V and 7 bases from J, the junction kept 7 bases outside the gene matches. CDR3 size: 16 residues. The source was PBMCs, collected around atezolizumab (anti-PD-L1) treatment. The clonotype originates from a man between 65 and 79 years old with urothelial cancer. The gene calls are TRBV9 and TRBJ2-2; 9 bases match TRBD2. CDR3 DNA: TGTGCCAGCAGCGTAGCCGGCGGGAGGGCCGTCGGGGAGCTGTTTTTT. This translates into CASSVAGGRAVGELFF.